This T cell receptor (beta chain) is drawn from a study of regulatory T cells in long-lasting Graves disease. This CDR3 is built from 14 residues. Germline CDR1 WSHSY, CDR2 SAAADI. Trimming left V 0 bases short and J 0 bases short, with 3 bases between. Arm-PCR of CDR3 regions and iRepertoire HTBI primers were used to build TCR beta libraries. One entry per CDR3 protein results from TCRdb running MiXCR on the multiplex PCR reads. The sample contains 350,000 to 500,000 distinct CDR3 sequences, about 15% of which appear only once. This clonotype has a handful of counts. As yet, its antigen is unknown. Time point noted: newly diagnosed GD, antithyroid drugs for less than 3 months. Following extraction of RNA from PBMCs, that RNA was used to make the TCR library. Notes on the study in general: TRBV28, TRBJ1-2 and TRBJ2-5 were segments that persistent disease favored.

The same specimen was also included in a second study, on T cells in Graves' hyperthyroidism and ophthalmopathy. This second study says: Ophthalmopathy, as predicted by the model, came a median about six months after the prediction.

The chain employs TRBV10-2 and TRBJ2-1, with D uncertain. The receptor was derived from a woman between 50 and 59 years old with Graves disease. The starting material was peripheral blood mononuclear cells (PBMCs), obtained at new diagnosis, from a patient treated with antithyroid drugs. CDR3 loop: CASSESSSYNEQFF. In DNA, the CDR3 is TGCGCCAGCAGTGAGTCCAGCTCCTACAATGAGCAGTTCTTC.